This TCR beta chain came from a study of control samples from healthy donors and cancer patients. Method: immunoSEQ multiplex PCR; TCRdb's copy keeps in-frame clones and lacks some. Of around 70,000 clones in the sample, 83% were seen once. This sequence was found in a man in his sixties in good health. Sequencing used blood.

The DNA for the CDR3 is TGTGCCAGTAGAAATCGGGACAGCCTGTACTATGGCTACACCTTC. Translating gives CASRNRDSLYYGYTF. The chain links TRBV19 to TRBJ1-2, with TRBD1 matching 7 bases. The CDR3 totals 15 residues. The V gene's germline CDR1 is LNHDA and CDR2 SQIVND (reference sequence). The V gene end was trimmed by 6 bases and the J gene end by 3 bases; junction bases not matched to a gene: 10. Based on the CDR3 plus reference TRBV19 and TRBJ1-2, the full variable domain is DGGITQSPKYLFRKEGQNVTLSCEQNLNHDAMYWYRQDPGQGLRLIYYSQIVNDFQKGDIAEGYSVSREKKESFPLTVTSAQKNPTAFYLCASRNRDSLYYGYTFGSGTRLTVV.